This T cell receptor beta chain was captured in a study of shared clonotypes between healthy human individuals. Study information: Each donor's CD8 memory used one plate, CD8 naive two, each CD4 subset three.

CDR1 SGHTA and CDR2 FQGNSA come from the germline V gene. This CDR3 spans 15 amino acids. The V and J ends lost 2 bases and 3 bases, in that order; junction bases with no gene match: 2. Findings and caveats of the study: In a handful of donors, approximately 5% of naive CD4 clonotypes appeared in common.

Libraries were prepared by immunoSEQ multiplex PCR; TCRdb keeps only in-frame clonotypes and omits some of them. The sample holds about 2,500,000 clones, more than 80% seen once. Healthy HIV-negative adults with no recent acute infections or vaccinations were recruited as donors. To note about this clone: Antigen specificity is unknown.

The sequenced sample consisted of naive CD4+ T cells sorted from blood. Subset in this sample: CD45RA+ positively selected. The V gene is TRBV7-2, the J gene TRBJ2-1; 9 bases line up with TRBD1. The receptor was isolated from a man aged 18 to 35 in good health. The CDR3 is CASSLTGGDYNEQFF. The DNA for the CDR3 is TGTGCCAGCAGCTTAACAGGGGGCGACTACAATGAGCAGTTCTTC.